This entry describes one TCR beta chain. The record originates from a study of cytomegalovirus exposure and HLA in healthy donors. J was trimmed by 4 bases and V by 0 bases; bases with no gene match: 12. The V gene's germline CDR1 is SGHVS and CDR2 FQNEAQ. The CDR3 totals 19 residues. Primers: 60 Vbeta forward and 13 Jbeta reverse. The repertoire was sequenced with immunoSEQ multiplex PCR; TCRdb's copy has only in-frame clones and lacks some. The data show about 85,000 clones, with roughly 80% seen just once and approximately 29% held by the top ten. The chain recombines TRBV7-8 with TRBJ2-1; 10 bases are shared with TRBD2. The TCR originated in a man over 45 in good health and CMV-seropositive. Sequencing was done on a sample of PBMCs. In DNA, the CDR3 is TGTGCCAGCAGCTTAGCGGCTAGCGGGAGAGGGGGGGGGTACAATGAGCAGTTCTTC. This gives the protein CASSLAASGRGGGYNEQFF.